This T cell receptor (beta chain) derives from a study of blood T cell repertoires in COVID-19. V was shortened by 5 bases and J by 0 bases, with 5 bases between the two germline ends. This CDR3 has 14 residues. Germline CDR1 is KGHSH and CDR2 is LQKENI. The data were produced by immunoSEQ multiplex PCR, yet TCRdb's version contains in-frame clones alone and is incomplete. Here the sample spans a few hundred thousand clones, roughly four fifths being singletons. The material sequenced was peripheral blood. The rearrangement uses TRBV18 and TRBJ2-6; D remains unclear. This clonotype originated in a human donor with acute or convalescent COVID-19. The donor label of this sample is uncertain. The CDR3 region is CASSSRSGANVLTF. The CDR3 DNA is TGTGCCAGCTCATCCCGCTCTGGGGCCAACGTCCTGACTTTC.